This T cell receptor (beta chain) was captured in a study of CD8 T cells in Susac syndrome. TCR beta was sequenced from blood CD8+ and CD4+ T cells. The multiple sclerosis control group was made up of treatment-naive patients with stable or active relapsing-remitting disease. TEMRA cells were FACS-enriched, unlike CD8+ and CD4+ T cells, which were negatively isolated. Trimming stripped 1 base from V and 5 bases from J, with 11 bases between. The CDR3 contains 14 residues. Germline CDR1 reads SGHRS; CDR2 reads YFSETQ. Random-hexamer reverse transcription was applied to about 0.45 to 1 ug RNA. The immunoSEQ assay covered 54 Vbeta and 13 Jbeta segments for CDR3. TCRdb independently ran MiXCR on the immunoSEQ multiplex PCR reads; one entry per CDR3 protein. The sample has 230,000 or so distinct CDR3 sequences; approximately 95% are singletons.

This chain joins TRBV5-1 and TRBJ2-3; D is unresolved. Sample: CD4+ T cells from PBMCs. The sequence was collected from a human donor with multiple sclerosis. The CDR3 here is CASSLLVEGDTQYF. In DNA, the CDR3 is TGCGCCAGCAGCTTGCTAGTAGAAGGAGATACGCAGTATTTT.